This T cell receptor (beta chain) comes out of a study of T cell repertoires in MIS-A myocarditis. V shed 3 bases, J shed 4 bases, and the junction held 4 bases outside the gene matches. The CDR3 extends over 15 amino acids. CDR1 and CDR2 (germline): LGHNA, YSLEER. This clone was counted only a few times. Method: immunoSEQ multiplex PCR; TCRdb's copy keeps in-frame clones and lacks some. The sample has about 11,000 clones, about 80% seen once; the top ten hold approximately 29%. This clonotype was sampled from a man between 18 and 35 years old with fulminant myocarditis from multisystem inflammatory syndrome in adults (MIS-A) after COVID-19. This sequence joins TRBV4-3 and TRBJ2-3, with 10 bases aligning to TRBD2. The sequencing sample was made of right ventricle heart tissue obtained at autopsy. The CDR3 loop reads CASSHISGGPDTQYF. As DNA, the CDR3 is TGCGCCAGCAGCCACATTAGCGGGGGGCCAGATACGCAGTATTTT.